The 6 T cell receptor beta chains in this list originate from one sample, sequenced in a study of blood T cell repertoires in COVID-19. Sequenced by immunoSEQ multiplex PCR; TCRdb stores in-frame clones only, minus some. Here the sample spans 200,000 to 300,000 clones, 70% to 90% being singletons. The sample consisted of peripheral blood. These receptors originate from a woman between 25 and 40 years old who had recovered from COVID-19.

The chain joins TRBV12-3 or TRBV12-4 to TRBJ2-3, with 7 bases aligning to TRBD1. V was pared by 5 bases and J by 5 bases, with 1 base of the junction left unmatched. The CDR3 runs to 12 residues. CDR3 residues: CASSPGGDTQYF. DNA of the CDR3: TGTGCCAGCAGTCCAGGGGGAGATACGCAGTATTTT.

The chain has TRBV11-2 and TRBJ1-2, with 10 nucleotides matching TRBD1. Germline-derived CDR1 and CDR2 are SGHAT and FQNNGV. With V trimmed by 5 bases and J by 8 bases, 8 bases remained unmatched. The CDR3 totals 14 residues. The CDR3 bases are TGTGCCAGCAGCCTCGGGACAGGGGAGTGGGGCTACACCTTC. As protein: CASSLGTGEWGYTF.

The chain links TRBV18 to TRBJ2-5; 8 nucleotides line up with TRBD1. The junction had 5 bases not matched to a gene; V was cut back by 3 bases and J by 5 bases. The length of the CDR3 is 14 residues. Per germline, CDR1 KGHSH and CDR2 LQKENI. The CDR3 sequence is CASSPAGGQETQYF. CDR3 nucleotide sequence: TGTGCCAGCTCACCGGCAGGGGGCCAGGAGACCCAGTACTTC.

J is TRBJ2-1 and V is TRBV19; a possible D gene is TRBD2 (7 bases). Germline CDR1 and CDR2: LNHDA and SQIVND (reference sequence). Between the trimmed V and J ends, which lost 5 bases and 5 bases, there was a span of 22 bases. The CDR3 is made up of 17 amino acids. As DNA, the CDR3 is TGTGCCAGTAGTGTCCTGGGAGGGCGGGGGCGAGACAATGAGCAGTTCTTC. Translated: CASSVLGGRGRDNEQFF. Using reference TRBV19 and TRBJ2-1 for the parts outside the CDR3, the full variable domain is DGGITQSPKYLFRKEGQNVTLSCEQNLNHDAMYWYRQDPGQGLRLIYYSQIVNDFQKGDIAEGYSVSREKKESFPLTVTSAQKNPTAFYLCASSVLGGRGRDNEQFFGPGTRLTVL.

The rearrangement joins TRBV30 to TRBJ1-4; 9 positions agree with TRBD1. CDR3 length: 12 residues. Germline assignment: CDR1 GTSNPN and CDR2 SVGIG (reference sequence). Unmatched junction bases numbered 5, after V lost 7 bases and J lost 8 bases. The CDR3 loop is CALGQGHEKLFF. CDR3 nucleotide sequence: TGTGCCTTGGGACAGGGACACGAAAAACTGTTTTTT.

The rearrangement joins TRBV12-3 or TRBV12-4 to TRBJ1-2; 8 bases agree with TRBD1. V dropped 4 bases and J dropped 5; count of bases not matched to a gene: 3. This CDR3 has 13 amino acids. CDR3 sequence (DNA): TGTGCCAGCAGTTCCCAGGGGGCTTATGGCTACACCTTC. The encoded protein is CASSSQGAYGYTF.